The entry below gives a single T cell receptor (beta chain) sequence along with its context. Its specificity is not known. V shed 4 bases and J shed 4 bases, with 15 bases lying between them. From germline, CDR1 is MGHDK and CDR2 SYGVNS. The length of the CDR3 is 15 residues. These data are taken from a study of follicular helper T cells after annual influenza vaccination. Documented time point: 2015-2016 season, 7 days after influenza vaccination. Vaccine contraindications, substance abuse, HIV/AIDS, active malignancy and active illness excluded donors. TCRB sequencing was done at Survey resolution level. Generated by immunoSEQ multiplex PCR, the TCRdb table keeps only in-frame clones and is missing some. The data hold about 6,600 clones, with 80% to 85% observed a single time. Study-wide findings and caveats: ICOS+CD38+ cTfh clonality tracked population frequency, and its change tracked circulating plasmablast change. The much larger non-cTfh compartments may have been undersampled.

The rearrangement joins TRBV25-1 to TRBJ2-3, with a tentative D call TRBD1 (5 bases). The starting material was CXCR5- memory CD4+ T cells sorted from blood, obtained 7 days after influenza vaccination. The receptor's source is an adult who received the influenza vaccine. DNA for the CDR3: TGTGCCAGCAGTGTGGATCAGGGAACCGCAGATACGCAGTATTTT. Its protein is CASSVDQGTADTQYF.